Given below is one T cell receptor (beta chain) in context. Its antigen remains unidentified. Germline loops: CDR1 MRHNA, CDR2 SNTAGT. The CDR3 has 14 amino acids. After removal of 3 bases from V and 8 bases from J, the junction contained 7 bases not matched to a gene. Time point: week 11, during vaccination. Vaccinated patients received 300 ug of mutant IDH1 20-mer peptide per dose, with topical imiquimod. This sample is part of a study of a mutant IDH1 vaccine in newly diagnosed glioma. Study overall: Beginning 4-6 weeks after radiotherapy alone, or with temozolomide cycles, vaccination took place. Study outcomes and limitations: Evidence of vaccine-induced immune responses was documented in roughly 93% of patients.

Sequencing was performed with immunoSEQ multiplex PCR; in TCRdb, only in-frame clones are kept and a portion is missing. The sample has under 150,000 clones, roughly 90% seen once. The chain joins TRBV6-4 to TRBJ2-1; 7 nucleotides agree with TRBD1. This sample comprised PBMCs, obtained from a glioma patient whose treatment included an IDH1 peptide vaccine. The clonotype originates from a woman in her forties or fifties with glioma. Written as DNA, the CDR3 is TGTGCCAGCAGTGAACAGGGGATTTCGGATGAGCAGTTCTTC. Protein product: CASSEQGISDEQFF.